There are a few counts of the clone carrying this T cell receptor beta chain. This sample was included in a study of CD8 T cells in ankylosing spondylitis. One entry per CDR3 protein, called by TCRdb with MiXCR from the 5' RACE reads. The sample holds about 250,000 distinct CDR3 sequences; 8% to 9% are singletons and the top ten take around 4.9%. The ends were cut back, 5 bases at V and 2 bases at J, with 16 bases in the middle. The CDR3 length is 15 residues. Germline V gives CDR1 SNHLY, CDR2 FYNNEI. This chain uses TRBV2 with TRBJ2-7, with D perhaps assigned TRBD1 or TRBD2 (5 bases each). The sample comprised blood, either unsorted or a sorted T cell fraction (not recorded which). The TCR originated in a female donor with ankylosing spondylitis or in good health (not recorded which). The CDR3 DNA reads TGTGCCAGCAGTCCCCTACGAAGGGGAGCCTACGAGCAGTACTTC. Translated, it gives CASSPLRRGAYEQYF.